A selection of T cell receptor beta chains follows, all from one sample in a study of cytomegalovirus exposure and HLA in healthy donors. This table comes from immunoSEQ multiplex PCR, and its TCRdb copy is limited to in-frame clones, with some not included. The sample records 85,000 to 100,000 clones, less than 70% being singletons. Material for sequencing was PBMCs. The origin of the receptors is a man in his fifties in good health and CMV-seronegative. The CDR3 runs from the conserved cysteine through the conserved F or W. The order of the fields is J gene, clone size, D gene, V gene, CDR3 protein, CDR3 DNA. A D gene is named only where the DNA matches it firmly. Some rows have no size entry. The others give once, few or many, or a class for an expanded clone.

TRBJ2-1	NA	TRBD2	TRBV4-1	CASSQELTSGVRRGEQFF	TGCGCCAGCAGCCAAGAACTGACTAGCGGGGTCCGGAGGGGTGAGCAGTTCTTC
TRBJ2-5	NA	NA	TRBV4-1	CASSPRGWETQYF	TGCGCCAGCAGCCCCAGGGGTTGGGAGACCCAGTACTTC
TRBJ1-6	NA	NA	TRBV9	CASSVRAGHNSPLHF	TGTGCCAGCAGCGTACGCGCGGGCCACAATTCACCCCTCCACTTT
TRBJ1-3	once	NA	TRBV10-3	CASHGGSGNTIYF	TGTGCCAGCCACGGGGGCTCTGGAAACACCATATATTTT
TRBJ1-2	NA	NA	TRBV4-1	CASSQVTGYGYTF	TGCGCCAGCAGCCAAGTTACGGGCTATGGCTACACCTTC
TRBJ1-2	NA	NA	TRBV21-1	CASSKGPGGAGYTF	TGTGCCAGCAGCAAGGGGCCAGGGGGCGCTGGCTACACCTTC
TRBJ2-6	NA	NA	TRBV2	CASETGLGANVLTF	TGTGCCAGTGAAACAGGGCTAGGGGCCAACGTCCTGACTTTC
TRBJ2-2	NA	NA	TRBV19	CASKSDRHTGELFF	TGTGCCAGTAAGTCTGACAGACACACCGGGGAGCTGTTTTTT
TRBJ2-7	NA	TRBD1	TRBV11-2	CASSLGQVYEQYF	TGTGCCAGCAGCCTAGGACAGGTCTACGAGCAGTACTTC
TRBJ1-1	NA	NA	TRBV7-3	CASKRSMNTEAFF	TGTGCCAGCAAACGGTCCATGAACACTGAAGCTTTCTTT
TRBJ1-5	NA	NA	TRBV5-8	CASSTGLNQPQHF	TGTGCCAGCAGCACTGGACTCAATCAGCCCCAGCATTTT
TRBJ2-1	NA	TRBD2	TRBV7-9	CASSARARGNNEQFF	TGTGCCAGCAGCGCAAGGGCGCGGGGGAACAATGAGCAGTTCTTC
TRBJ1-5	once	TRBD1	TRBV5-6	CASSLFQDRNNQPQHF	TGTGCCAGCAGCTTGTTTCAGGACAGGAACAATCAGCCCCAGCATTTT
TRBJ2-7	once	TRBD2	TRBV4-1	CASSQALAGGGPYEQYF	TGCGCCAGCAGCCAAGCACTAGCGGGGGGTGGTCCCTACGAGCAGTACTTC
TRBJ2-5	NA	NA	TRBV1	CTWGGMETSGSRWQETQYF	TGCACCTGGGGAGGGATGGAGACTAGCGGATCCCGTTGGCAAGAGACCCAGTACTTC
TRBJ2-2	few	NA	TRBV9	CASSVTSGPGELFF	TGTGCCAGCAGCGTTACCTCTGGGCCCGGGGAGCTGTTTTTT
TRBJ2-5	few	TRBD2	TRBV19	CASSPVPGLAGGPRETQYF	TGTGCCAGTAGTCCGGTCCCGGGACTAGCGGGGGGGCCTCGGGAGACCCAGTACTTC
TRBJ2-5	NA	NA	TRBV14	CASSQDSRAQYF	TGTGCCAGCAGCCAAGATAGCAGGGCACAGTACTTC
TRBJ2-2	NA	TRBD2	TRBV7-2	CASSPAGGNTGELFF	TGTGCCAGCAGCCCGGCGGGGGGGAACACCGGGGAGCTGTTTTTT
TRBJ1-2	NA	NA	TRBV2	CASTDRGYGYTF	TGTGCCAGCACCGATAGGGGTTATGGCTACACCTTC
TRBJ2-6	NA	NA	TRBV4-3	CASSQDRVGLSGANVLTF	TGCGCCAGCAGCCAAGATAGGGTGGGACTCTCTGGGGCCAACGTCCTGACTTTC
TRBJ1-1	few	TRBD1	TRBV7-9	CASSYGQGGAFF	TGTGCCAGCAGCTATGGACAGGGGGGAGCTTTCTTT
TRBJ1-5	NA	TRBD1	TRBV2	CASRPLGQWNQPQHF	TGTGCCAGCAGGCCCTTGGGACAGTGGAATCAGCCCCAGCATTTT
TRBJ1-6	NA	TRBD1	TRBV18	CASSPGDRGKGAPLHF	TGTGCCAGCTCACCAGGCGACAGGGGAAAGGGAGCACCCCTCCACTTT
TRBJ2-6	NA	NA	TRBV9	CASSVAGSGANVLTF	TGTGCCAGCAGCGTAGCCGGGTCCGGGGCCAACGTCCTGACTTTC
TRBJ2-3	NA	NA	TRBV5-6	CASSNTGAQYF	TGTGCCAGCAGCAACACGGGGGCGCAGTATTTT
TRBJ2-7	NA	NA	TRBV30	CAWSVESGGPYEQYF	TGTGCCTGGAGTGTGGAGTCTGGGGGCCCCTACGAGCAGTACTTC
TRBJ2-3	NA	TRBD1	TRBV28	CASSLWDRDTQYF	TGTGCCAGCAGTTTATGGGACAGGGATACGCAGTATTTT
TRBJ2-3	NA	NA	TRBV30	CAWRLVGTDTQYF	TGTGCCTGGAGGCTAGTTGGCACAGATACGCAGTATTTT
TRBJ1-5	NA	NA	TRBV27	CASSRAGQGSQPQHF	TGTGCCAGCAGCCGAGCCGGGCAGGGGAGTCAGCCCCAGCATTTT
TRBJ1-5	NA	TRBD1	TRBV15	CATSGLRTGDNQPQHF	TGTGCCACCAGCGGATTAAGGACAGGGGACAATCAGCCCCAGCATTTT